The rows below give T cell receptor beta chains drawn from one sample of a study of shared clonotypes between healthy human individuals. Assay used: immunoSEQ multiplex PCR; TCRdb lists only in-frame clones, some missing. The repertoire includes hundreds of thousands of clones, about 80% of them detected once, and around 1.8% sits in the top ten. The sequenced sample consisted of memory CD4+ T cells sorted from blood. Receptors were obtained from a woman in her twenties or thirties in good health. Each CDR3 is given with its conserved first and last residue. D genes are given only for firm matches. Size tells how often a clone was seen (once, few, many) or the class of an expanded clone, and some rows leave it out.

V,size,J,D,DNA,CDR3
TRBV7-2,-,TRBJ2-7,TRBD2,TGTGCCAGCAGCGTACTAGCGGGAGGGCCCTACGAGCAGTACTTC,CASSVLAGGPYEQYF
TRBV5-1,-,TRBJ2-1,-,TGCGCCAGCAGCCTCGACGACTACAATGAGCAGTTCTTC,CASSLDDYNEQFF
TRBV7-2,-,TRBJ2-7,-,TGTGCCAGCAGCACTACGTTCGAAAACGAGCAGTACTTC,CASSTTFENEQYF
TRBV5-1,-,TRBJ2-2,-,TGCGCCAGCAGCTCCGGGACCTTCACCGGGGAGCTGTTTTTT,CASSSGTFTGELFF
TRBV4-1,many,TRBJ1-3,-,TGCGCCAGCAGCCAAGATCCCCGGGGCCCGGGAAACACCATATATTTT,CASSQDPRGPGNTIYF
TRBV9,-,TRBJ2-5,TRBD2,TGTGCCAGCAGCGTAGCGGCGGGAGTGGGTGAGACCCAGTACTTC,CASSVAAGVGETQYF
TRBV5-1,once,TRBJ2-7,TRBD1,TGCGCCTCAACGGAGACAGGGTATACCTACGAGCAGTACTTC,CASTETGYTYEQYF
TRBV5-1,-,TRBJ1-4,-,TGCGCCAGCAGCTTCCAGAGAACAACTAATGAAAAACTGTTTTTT,CASSFQRTTNEKLFF
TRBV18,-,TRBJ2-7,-,TGTGCCAGCTCACCACGACAGGCCTACGAGCAGTACTTC,CASSPRQAYEQYF
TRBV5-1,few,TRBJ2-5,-,TGCGCCAGCAGCCCAGGACGGGGCCAAGGGGAGACCCAGTACTTC,CASSPGRGQGETQYF
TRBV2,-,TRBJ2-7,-,TGTGCCAGCAGGATTCGACAGGAAGCCTACGAGCAGTACTTC,CASRIRQEAYEQYF
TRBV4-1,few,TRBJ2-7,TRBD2,TGCGCCAGCAGCCAAGAAGGGGATACTAGCGGGAGAGTCTACGAGCAGTACTTC,CASSQEGDTSGRVYEQYF
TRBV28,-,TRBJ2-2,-,TGTGCCAGCAGTTCTAAAGGGGGATCGCCCACCGGGGAGCTGTTTTTT,CASSSKGGSPTGELFF
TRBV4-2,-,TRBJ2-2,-,TGTGCCAGCAGCCGCGAAAGAGCGGCCGGGGAGCTGTTTTTT,CASSRERAAGELFF
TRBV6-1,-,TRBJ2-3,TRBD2,TGTGCCAGCAGTAGACTAGCGGGAGATGTAGATACGCAGTATTTT,CASSRLAGDVDTQYF
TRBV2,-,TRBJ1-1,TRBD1,TGTGCCAGCAGTTTGGTAGACAGGGGCGGCACTGAAGCTTTCTTT,CASSLVDRGGTEAFF
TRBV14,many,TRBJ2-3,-,TGTGCCAGCAGCCAACCTAGCGGGACAGGTGGTACGCAGTATTTT,CASSQPSGTGGTQYF
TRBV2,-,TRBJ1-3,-,TGTGCCAGCAGTGGGGGCCTTTCTGGAAACACCATATATTTT,CASSGGLSGNTIYF
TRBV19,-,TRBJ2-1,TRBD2,TGTGCCAGTAGTCCCAGGTTGACTAGCGGATCGTACAATGAGCAGTTCTTC,CASSPRLTSGSYNEQFF
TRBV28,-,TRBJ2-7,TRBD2,TGTGCCAGCAGTTTCATGCCCCGGATCCGCGGGGGAGAGCAGTACTTC,CASSFMPRIRGGEQYF
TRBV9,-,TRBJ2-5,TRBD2,TGTGCCAGCAGCGTAGGCCTCCCCCGGTCGGGACTAGCGGGAGCAGTACAAGAGACCCAGTACTTC,CASSVGLPRSGLAGAVQETQYF
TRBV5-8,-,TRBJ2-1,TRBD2,TGTGCCAGCAGCATCCCCCGCGGGGGGTGGGGCAATGAGCAGTTCTTC,CASSIPRGGWGNEQFF
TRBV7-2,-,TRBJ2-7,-,TGTGCCAGCAGCTTAGCCGGGACCGGGACCTACGAGCAGTACTTC,CASSLAGTGTYEQYF
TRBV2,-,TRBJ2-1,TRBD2,TGTGCCAGCAGTGAAATTGGACTAGCAAGTTACAATGAGCAGTTCTTC,CASSEIGLASYNEQFF
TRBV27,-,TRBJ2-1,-,TGTGCCAGCATGAGGAAAACTCGAAGCAATGAGCAGTTCTTC,CASMRKTRSNEQFF
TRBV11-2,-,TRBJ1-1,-,TGTGCCAGCAGCGCCCTTTCGGCGGCTTTCTTT,CASSALSAAFF
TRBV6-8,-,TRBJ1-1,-,TGTGCCAGCCCACAGGTAAGCACTGAAGCTTTCTTT,CASPQVSTEAFF
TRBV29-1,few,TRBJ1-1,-,TGCAGCGTTGTTGGTTTGGCGACCGGGGCTTTCTTT,CSVVGLATGAFF
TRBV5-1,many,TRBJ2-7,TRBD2,TGCGCCAGCAGCCAAGGAGCGGGGGCGGTTTCCTACGAGCAGTACTTC,CASSQGAGAVSYEQYF
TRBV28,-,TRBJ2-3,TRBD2,TGTGCCAGCCTCGCGGGAGGGTCAGATACGCAGTATTTT,CASLAGGSDTQYF
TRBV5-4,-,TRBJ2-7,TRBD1,TGTGCCAGCAGCGGAGGACAGGGGGTGTACGAGCAGTACTTC,CASSGGQGVYEQYF
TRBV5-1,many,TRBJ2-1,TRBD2,TGCGCCAGCATCTTGACTAGCGGAGGGTACAATGAGCAGTTCTTC,CASILTSGGYNEQFF
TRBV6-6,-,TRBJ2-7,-,TGTGCCAGCAGTCCTTACAGGGAAACCTACGAGCAGTACTTC,CASSPYRETYEQYF
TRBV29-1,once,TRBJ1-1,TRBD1,TGCAGCGTTGAGGGACAGTTTCCTACCTTCATGAACACTGAAGCTTTCTTT,CSVEGQFPTFMNTEAFF
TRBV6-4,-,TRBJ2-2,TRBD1,TGTGCCAGCAGTCCGGGACAGTTCACCGGGGAGCTGTTTTTT,CASSPGQFTGELFF
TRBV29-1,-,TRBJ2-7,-,TGCAGCGCCACGACAGGTTCGGGGCAGTTCGTGTACGAGCAGTACTTC,CSATTGSGQFVYEQYF
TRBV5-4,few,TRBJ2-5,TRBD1,TGTGCCAGCAGCGCGCACACGGGACAGGGTGAAGAGACCCAGTACTTC,CASSAHTGQGEETQYF
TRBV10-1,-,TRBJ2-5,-,TGCGCCAGCAGTGACCAAGAGACCCAGTACTTC,CASSDQETQYF
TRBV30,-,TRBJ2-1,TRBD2,TGTGCCTGGATGGGGCCCAGCGGGAGGGCATGGAATGAGCAGTTCTTC,CAWMGPSGRAWNEQFF